This T cell receptor (beta chain) was retrieved from a study of beta chain features in type 1 diabetes. On average, the one heparinised blood draw given by each donor was roughly 100 mL. It was via CD45RO/CCR7/CD25/CD127/CD95/CD27 that CD4+ naive, central memory, regulatory and stem cell-like memory cells were sorted. Per germline, CDR1 LNHDA and CDR2 SQIVND (reference sequence). The CDR3 consists of 16 residues. J gave up 3 bases and V 6 bases, and 14 bases lay outside the gene matches. About this clone itself: The antigen is unknown.

Study-wide results and caveats: A cDNA-based sequencing approach could over-represent cells with high TCR expression. The study found fewer insertions and more deletions at VDJ junctions in type 1 diabetes patients. Shorter TCRB CDR3s, moderately but significantly so, were found in Type 1 diabetes patients in all four CD4+ subsets.

cDNA synthesis used the whole RNA isolate, giving expressed TCRB sequences. Method: immunoSEQ multiplex PCR; TCRdb's copy keeps in-frame clones and lacks some. The sample lists hundreds of thousands of clones, around 15% seen once, with 0.035% to 0.045% in the top ten. This sequence originates from a man between 18 and 35 years old with type 1 diabetes. Sequencing used naive CD4+ T cells from blood. The genes are TRBV19 and TRBJ2-7, with 7 bases aligning to TRBD2. CDR3 sequence (DNA): TGTGCCAGTAGCCGTCCCCGGGGCGGGGAGGGCTACGAGCAGTACTTC. The encoded protein is CASSRPRGGEGYEQYF.